Listed below are T cell receptor beta chains from one sample, sequenced in a study of CD8+ T cells in alopecia areata. The table came from immunoSEQ multiplex PCR; TCRdb's copy has only in-frame clones and leaves some out. The table includes approximately 140,000 clones, 75% to 90% detected once. This specimen was CD8+ T cells sorted from blood, taken at week 0. Receptor source: a human donor with alopecia areata. CDR3s leave out the opening cysteine and the closing phenylalanine or tryptophan. D genes are given only for firm matches.

CDR3	length	V	D
ASSFPGGEQY	10	TRBV7-9	NA
ASSLQGLNYGYT	12	TRBV5-1	NA
ASSVPGQTETQY	12	TRBV18	TRBD1
ASSLAVANEQF	11	TRBV5-1	NA
ASSNLAGEGKETQY	14	TRBV2	TRBD2
ASSQLTSPSTDTQY	14	TRBV4-2	TRBD2
ASRPEQGSTYEQY	13	TRBV5-4	NA
ASSAGGPGELF	11	TRBV6-5	NA
ASSVAGGSYNEQF	13	TRBV9	TRBD2
ASSLVEAPNGNEQF	14	TRBV7-9	NA
AWSWGLTYEQY	11	TRBV30	NA
ASSKDSRNTEAF	12	TRBV19	NA
ASLMESRGELF	11	TRBV25-1	NA
ASSLATGTGLNTEAF	15	TRBV5-6	TRBD1
ASSDWDRQETQY	12	TRBV25-1	TRBD1
ASSLRGSARDSYNEQF	16	TRBV27	NA
ASSLRESYEQY	11	TRBV14	NA
ASSPPLNTEAF	11	TRBV7-9	NA
ASSTWTSGATDTQY	14	TRBV7-9	TRBD2
ASSMGQGGYEQY	12	TRBV10-2	TRBD1
ASSLVPLLAGATDTQY	16	TRBV7-8	TRBD2
SVVLAEAPYEQY	12	TRBV29-1	NA
ASSLEDSAEAF	11	TRBV13	NA
ASSLGLGPIQPQH	13	TRBV13	NA
ASSEGTEAF	9	TRBV2	NA
ASSYSTLANEQY	12	TRBV6-5	NA
AIEIGETQY	9	TRBV2	NA
ASSLARDRGDEQY	13	TRBV7-9	TRBD1
ASSRTGGYVETQY	13	TRBV7-9	TRBD1
AWSVGRGPVNEQF	13	TRBV30	NA
SVEQGTGELF	10	TRBV29-1	NA
ASSPFIEGNFAF	12	TRBV6-6	NA
ASSLDVFYGYT	11	TRBV7-9	NA
ASSQEPGTEQF	11	TRBV14	NA
ASSQGQNTGELF	12	TRBV4-1	NA
ASSWQGAGGYT	11	TRBV19	TRBD1
SVEDWRGGGYTYNEQF	16	TRBV29-1	NA